The clone carrying this T cell receptor (beta chain) occurred a few times. Antigen specificity is unknown. The germline V gene has CDR1 MNHNY and CDR2 SVGAGI (reference sequence). V was clipped by 5 bases and J by 4 bases; unmatched bases: 5. This CDR3 is built from 15 residues. TCRdb itself ran the reads through MiXCR, one entry per CDR3 protein. The sample consists of more than 650,000 distinct CDR3 sequences, 35% of them appearing once. The data originate from a study of T cell repertoires in cytomegalovirus infection. Study context: From public TCR beta signatures came an indication of both CMV infection and matching HLA type. Findings of the study overall: The ex vivo response was dominated by HLA-C-restricted CMV-specific TCR beta clonotypes. People with CMV and the relevant HLA were identified by cumulative public TCR beta family frequency.

Sequencing was carried out using PBMCs. The clonotype was recovered from a human donor in good health (CMV status not recorded). Some clones in this sample may be carry-over from other donors' samples. The chain uses TRBV6-6 and TRBJ1-5, with 10 bases matching TRBD1. The CDR3 DNA follows: TGTGCCAGCAGTGTCCGGACAGGGGGGAATCAGCCCCAGCATTTT. This sequence encodes CASSVRTGGNQPQHF.